Presented here are 31 T cell receptor beta chains from one specimen sequenced in a study of T cell repertoires in cytomegalovirus infection (dated by TCRdb to between 2019 and 2020). The label giving this sample's treatment or condition can be read as: in vitro stimulation with specific CMV peptide epitopes to enrich CMV-specific T cells. The run used an Illumina HiSeq 1500. The public reads were reanalyzed by TCRdb: fastp trimming at Q25, MiXCR alignment, in-frame beta chains only. Every distinct CDR3 protein forms one entry, paired with its most common genes and DNA. This sample holds a few hundred thousand distinct CDR3 sequences; roughly 43% were observed only once. Of the sample, around 50% falls within the top ten clones. No cognate antigen is known for these TCRs. Sample: cultured PBMCs, taken from culture after CMV antigen stimulation. Source of these receptors: a human donor in good health (CMV status not recorded). Some clones in this sample may be carry-over from other donors' samples.

This chain joins TRBV5-1 and TRBJ1-6; D ambiguous. Germline V gives CDR1 SGHRS, CDR2 YFSETQ. The V gene lost 0 bases and the J gene lost 9 bases, with 13 bases spanning the gap. This CDR3 contains 15 residues. The CDR3 spells CASSLDLGFGSPLHF. The CDR3 DNA sequence: TGCGCCAGCAGCTTGGATCTGGGCTTCGGTTCACCCCTCCACTTT.

The chain links TRBV7-2 to TRBJ1-2, with D possibly matching TRBD1 (6 bases). V lost 5 bases, J lost 7 bases, and 11 bases lay in between. CDR3 length equals 12 residues. Germline loops: CDR1 SGHTA, CDR2 FQGNSA. CDR3 bases: TGTGCCAGCAGCGCCCGGACAGCTGGCTACACCTTC. Protein sequence: CASSARTAGYTF.

This chain uses TRBV4-1 with TRBJ1-3; D is possibly TRBD1 (5 bases). The CDR3 loop spans 17 amino acids. Germline loops: CDR1 MGHRA, CDR2 YSYEKL. The V end was cut by 2 bases, the J end by 4 bases, with 18 bases between. CDR3 sequence: CASSQPAEGRKGNTIYF. Here the CDR3 DNA reads TGCGCCAGCAGCCAACCAGCCGAGGGGCGCAAAGGAAACACCATATATTTT.

The chain carries TRBV18 and TRBJ2-5; D is tentatively TRBD1 or TRBD2 (5 bases each). The ends were cut back, 6 bases at V and 2 bases at J, with 16 bases in the middle. Germline CDR1 reads KGHSH; CDR2 reads LQKENI. The CDR3 runs to 15 residues. CDR3 sequence (DNA): TGTGCCAGCTCGGTGGCACCGGGACGGCAAGAGACCCAGTACTTC. Amino acid sequence: CASSVAPGRQETQYF.

This clonotype was observed a few times. This chain uses TRBV6-8 with TRBJ1-5; TRBD1 aligns across 7 bases. Trimming removed 5 bases from V and 6 bases from J; junction bases left unmatched: 7. This CDR3 is 14 amino acids long. Looked up from germline, CDR1 is MNHGY and CDR2 is SAAAGT. The CDR3 protein is CASSINRGGQPQHF. The CDR3 region has the DNA TGTGCCAGCAGTATAAACAGGGGAGGTCAGCCCCAGCATTTT.

There are a few counts of this clonotype. This rearrangement joins TRBV6-1 to TRBJ1-4; D unclear. V dropped 1 base and J dropped 5 bases, with 8 bases sitting between them. The CDR3 totals 14 residues. The germline V gene encodes CDR1 MNHNS and CDR2 SASEGT. CDR3 in DNA: TGTGCCAGCAGTGAAGAGGTCCACAATGAAAAACTGTTTTTT. Residues: CASSEEVHNEKLFF.

This clonotype has at least ten counts. This chain links TRBV7-2 with TRBJ2-7; D is uncertain. The CDR3 totals 14 residues. Germline assignment: CDR1 SGHTA and CDR2 FQGNSA. V was pared by 0 bases and J by 1 base, with 7 bases between. The chain's CDR3 is CASSLAGRSYEQYF. The DNA for the CDR3 is TGTGCCAGCAGCTTAGCGGGCCGGTCCTACGAGCAGTACTTC. The full variable domain, its missing parts supplied by reference TRBV7-2 and TRBJ2-7, is GAGVSQSPSNKVTEKGKDVELRCDPISGHTALYWYRQSLGQGLEFLIYFQGNSAPDKSGLPSDRFSAERTGGSVSTLTIQRTQQEDSAVYLCASSLAGRSYEQYFGPGTRLTVT.

The chain combines TRBV6-6 with TRBJ2-5; 8 bases align to TRBD1. Unmatched junction bases numbered 3, after V lost 6 bases and J lost 3 bases. Germline CDR1 and CDR2: MNHNY and SVGAGI (reference sequence). The CDR3 runs 13 residues. The CDR3: CASRETGEETQYF. In DNA form, the CDR3 reads TGTGCCAGCAGGGAGACAGGGGAAGAGACCCAGTACTTC.

This clonotype was detected a few times. The chain couples TRBV27 to TRBJ1-6; TRBD1 agrees at 9 bases. The CDR3 spans 20 residues. The germline gives CDR1 MNHEY, CDR2 SMNVEV (reference sequence). J lost 12 bases, V lost 4 bases, and 25 bases had no gene match. The CDR3 sequence: CASSSRETQGASSPLRPLHF. In nucleotides, the CDR3 is TGTGCCAGCAGTTCACGAGAAACACAGGGGGCCAGCTCCCCCCTCCGACCCCTCCACTTT.

The J gene is TRBJ2-5, the V gene TRBV7-9; 8 nucleotides match TRBD1. The V and J ends lost 5 bases and 1 base, in that order; junction bases with no gene match: 15. Germline CDR1 is SEHNR and CDR2 is FQNEAQ (reference sequence). The CDR3 is 18 amino acids. The CDR3 region is CASSPLDRGTGAQETQYF. The CDR3 DNA reads TGTGCCAGCAGCCCCCTGGACCGTGGGACAGGCGCCCAAGAGACCCAGTACTTC. Based on the CDR3 plus reference TRBV7-9 and TRBJ2-5, the full variable domain is DTGVSQNPRHKITKRGQNVTFRCDPISEHNRLYWYRQTLGQGPEFLTYFQNEAQLEKSRLLSDRFSAERPKGSFSTLEIQRTEQGDSAMYLCASSPLDRGTGAQETQYFGPGTRLLVL.

V gene TRBV6-2 or TRBV6-3 combines with J gene TRBJ2-5; 13 nucleotides align to TRBD2. Looked up from germline, CDR1 is MNHEY and CDR2 is SVGEGT. With 11 bases clipped from V and 5 bases from J, the junction kept 11 bases outside the gene matches. The CDR3 spans 15 residues. The CDR3 bases are TGTGCCGGAGGTACTAGCGGGAGGGCCAGTGAGACCCAGTACTTC. Encoded protein: CAGGTSGRASETQYF.

The CDR3 region has the DNA TGTGCCAGCAGCTGGTTAAAGCGGGAGGTTGAGCAGTTCTTC. Its protein product is CASSWLKREVEQFF. The chain has TRBV7-6 and TRBJ2-1, with 9 bases fitting TRBD2. Losses at the gene ends were 4 bases for V and 9 bases for J; bases not matched to a gene: 7. The CDR3 is made up of 14 amino acids. CDR1 is SGHVS and CDR2 is FNYEAQ in the germline V gene.

Only one count was recorded for this clonotype. The V and J genes are TRBV4-2 and TRBJ1-4; D uncertain. V lost 5 bases to trimming and J lost 8 bases, with 18 bases between them. From germline, CDR1 is LGHNA and CDR2 YNFKEQ. The CDR3 runs to 15 residues. The CDR3 DNA reads as TGTGCCAGCAGCGTGATCCCAAATGGAGGGGAAAAACTGTTTTTT. Translation gives CASSVIPNGGEKLFF.

This clonotype came up a few times. The chain uses TRBV11-1 and TRBJ2-4, with TRBD2 matching 15 bases. The germline gives CDR1 SGHAT, CDR2 FQDESV (reference sequence). The J segment lost 0 bases and the V segment lost 5 bases, leaving 5 bases of the junction unmatched. CDR3 length equals 18 residues. CDR3 sequence reads: CASSAGTSGGSAKNIQYF. CDR3 coding DNA: TGTGCCAGCAGCGCAGGGACTAGCGGGGGGTCAGCCAAAAACATTCAGTACTTC.

The chain combines TRBV27 with TRBJ1-4; D may be TRBD1 (5 bases). Germline CDR1 MNHEY, CDR2 SMNVEV (reference sequence). V gave up 7 bases and J gave up 8 bases, with 8 bases separating them. The CDR3 totals 11 residues. CDR3 amino acids: CASTSGEKLFF. The CDR3 DNA reads as TGTGCCAGCACCTCAGGGGAAAAACTGTTTTTT.

This chain links TRBV7-2 with TRBJ2-7; TRBD1 agrees at 7 bases. The CDR3 extends over 15 amino acids. Germline lookup yields CDR1 SGHTA and CDR2 FQGNSA. The ends lost 5 bases at V and 0 bases at J; junction bases unmatched: 7. The CDR3 protein is CASSLRTGPSYEQYF. The CDR3 DNA reads as TGTGCCAGCAGCCTTAGGACAGGCCCCTCCTACGAGCAGTACTTC.

This clonotype was recorded at least ten times. V and J are TRBV7-2 and TRBJ1-2; the D is unclear. This CDR3 comprises 14 residues. Germline lookup yields CDR1 SGHTA and CDR2 FQGNSA. V shed 5 bases and J shed 3 bases, with 13 bases lying between them. CDR3 protein: CASSPRSGHYGYTF. CDR3 sequence (DNA): TGTGCCAGCAGCCCCCGGAGTGGGCACTATGGCTACACCTTC.

The chain links TRBV5-6 to TRBJ2-2, with no clear D. This CDR3 is built from 13 residues. CDR1 is SGHDT, CDR2 YYEEEE, per germline. The germline V and J ends were trimmed by 2 bases and 7 bases, with 9 bases remaining between them. The CDR3 reads CASSFISSGELFF. CDR3 bases: TGTGCCAGCAGCTTTATTAGTAGCGGGGAGCTGTTTTTT.

The chain couples TRBV6-6 to TRBJ2-3; D gene uncertain. V was pared by 4 bases and J by 6 bases, with 8 bases between. Germline V gives CDR1 MNHNY, CDR2 SVGAGI (reference sequence). This CDR3 comprises 12 residues. The CDR3: CASSSLGDTQYF. The CDR3 DNA reads as TGTGCCAGCAGTTCCCTTGGGGATACGCAGTATTTT.

At least ten counts were recorded for this clonotype. The gene calls are TRBV7-2 and TRBJ1-1; D is unresolved. This CDR3 has 15 amino acids. The germline V gene encodes CDR1 SGHTA and CDR2 FQGNSA. V was cut by 0 bases and J by 5 bases, with 13 bases left in between. This chain's CDR3 is CASSLAPALVTEAFF. CDR3 DNA: TGTGCCAGCAGCTTAGCCCCCGCTCTTGTGACTGAAGCTTTCTTT.

This clonotype has a handful of counts. This rearrangement joins TRBV5-1 to TRBJ2-7; D could derive from TRBD1 or TRBD2 (5 bases each). The CDR3 is made up of 15 amino acids. Germline V lookup: CDR1 SGHRS, CDR2 YFSETQ. V was clipped by 3 bases and J by 3 bases, with 16 bases between them. CDR3 nucleotides: TGCGCCAGCAGCTCTCAGACGCGAGGGGACTACGAGCAGTACTTC. As protein: CASSSQTRGDYEQYF.

Ten or more counts support this clonotype. The chain is built from TRBV7-9 and TRBJ1-1; 7 nucleotides agree with TRBD1. This CDR3 spans 16 amino acids. Germline values: CDR1 SEHNR, CDR2 FQNEAQ (reference sequence). V lost 6 bases, J lost 1 base, and 11 bases stayed unmatched. The CDR3 reads CASRAPTGRANTEAFF. For the CDR3, the DNA is TGTGCCAGCAGGGCCCCGACAGGGCGGGCGAACACTGAAGCTTTCTTT.

The chain uses TRBV27 and TRBJ2-2, with D possibly matching TRBD2 (5 bases). Trimming stripped 1 base from V and 7 bases from J, with 10 bases between. This CDR3 has 14 amino acids. Germline CDR1 reads MNHEY; CDR2 reads SMNVEV (reference sequence). The CDR3 spells CASSLWGVNGELFF. The DNA of the CDR3 is TGTGCCAGCAGTTTATGGGGAGTTAACGGGGAGCTGTTTTTT.

The sample holds a few counts of this clonotype. The gene calls are TRBV7-2 and TRBJ1-2, with 8 positions matching TRBD1. The CDR3 spans 14 residues. Looked up from germline, CDR1 is SGHTA and CDR2 is FQGNSA. Losses at the gene ends were 5 bases for V and 6 bases for J; bases not matched to a gene: 8. CDR3 region: CASSARTGFNGYTF. CDR3 nucleotide sequence: TGTGCCAGCAGCGCACGGACAGGGTTCAATGGCTACACCTTC.

The table lists this clonotype with a count of one. The chain has TRBV7-8 and TRBJ2-7; 10 nucleotides line up with TRBD1. The germline gives CDR1 SGHVS, CDR2 FQNEAQ. The CDR3 runs to 19 residues. V shed 1 base and J 2 bases; nucleotides not matched to a gene: 14. The CDR3 nucleotides read TGTGCCAGCAGCTTAGACCCCGGGACAGGGGTAGGGAAAACCTACGAGCAGTACTTC. Its protein is CASSLDPGTGVGKTYEQYF.

The V call is TRBV6-6, the J call TRBJ2-1; D might be TRBD2 (5 bases). Trimming cost V 10 bases and J 0 bases, with 19 bases left between them. Per germline, CDR1 MNHNY and CDR2 SVGAGI (reference sequence). The CDR3 sequence is 16 residues long. This CDR3 reads CATLSLVGSSYNEQFF. The DNA of the CDR3 is TGTGCCACCCTAAGCCTGGTGGGGAGCTCCTACAATGAGCAGTTCTTC.

About this clonotype: An end of the junction does not agree with germline; a read error may underlie this. The chain is built from TRBV11-2 and TRBJ2-1; D may correspond to TRBD1 or TRBD2 (6 bases each). The CDR3 length is 13 residues. Germline CDR1 reads SGHAT; CDR2 reads FQNNGV. CDR3 region: CASSLDRGPPPLF. The CDR3 DNA sequence: TGTGCCAGCAGCTTAGATCGGGGGCCCCCCCCGCTCTTC.

The chain employs TRBV7-2 and TRBJ2-7; 9 positions agree with TRBD1. From germline, CDR1 is SGHTA and CDR2 FQGNSA. CDR3 length equals 15 residues. V lost 1 base and J lost 5; bases outside the gene matches: 6. The CDR3 region has the DNA TGTGCCAGCAGCTTAGTCGGGACAGGGCCCCACGAGCAGTACTTC. Amino acid sequence: CASSLVGTGPHEQYF.

A few counts support this clonotype. This chain links TRBV7-2 with TRBJ2-7; D is possibly TRBD1 or TRBD2 (5 bases each). This CDR3 comprises 14 residues. Germline V gene lookup returns CDR1 SGHTA and CDR2 FQGNSA. Trimming pared 2 bases from V and 1 base from J, leaving 9 bases between. The CDR3 DNA reads as TGTGCCAGCAGCTTAACCAGGGAGTCCTACGAGCAGTACTTC. Amino acids: CASSLTRESYEQYF.

The rearrangement links TRBV4-2 to TRBJ1-5; maybe TRBD1 (6 bases). V lost 1 base and J 2 bases, leaving 12 bases between the germline ends. This CDR3 has 16 residues. CDR1 LGHNA and CDR2 YNFKEQ come from the germline V gene. Written as DNA, the CDR3 is TGTGCCAGCAGCCAAGCCACGGGGGCTGGCAATCAGCCCCAGCATTTT. Its translation: CASSQATGAGNQPQHF.

The rearrangement uses TRBV6-6 and TRBJ2-7, with 7 bases matching TRBD1. The germline CDR1 and CDR2 sequences are MNHNY and SVGAGI (reference sequence). V gave up 0 bases and J gave up 5 bases; unmatched junction bases: 13. The CDR3 is made up of 17 amino acids. The CDR3 is CASSYSIIVDRSNEQYF. The CDR3 coding sequence is TGTGCCAGCAGTTACTCGATTATCGTGGACAGGTCCAACGAGCAGTACTTC.